This is a list of T cell receptor beta chains from one sample in a study of shared clonotypes between healthy human individuals. This table comes from immunoSEQ multiplex PCR, and its TCRdb copy is limited to in-frame clones, with some not included. Of under 2,500,000 clones in the sample, approximately 95% were seen once. The sequenced sample consisted of naive CD4+ T cells sorted from blood. The source is a man aged 18 to 30 in good health. Each CDR3 is given with its conserved first and last residue. The D gene is left open where the match is weak. A row's size may be missing; if present it is once, few, many or a size class.

d_gene | j_gene | abundance | v_gene | CDR3aa | CDR3nt
- | TRBJ1-6 | - | TRBV27 | CASSLRGFESSYNSPLHF | TGTGCCAGCAGTTTAAGGGGTTTCGAGAGCTCCTATAATTCACCCCTCCACTTT
- | TRBJ1-4 | - | TRBV10-3 | CAISESAVNQFF | TGTGCCATCAGTGAGTCAGCGGTTAATCAGTTTTTT
- | TRBJ2-5 | - | TRBV5-1 | CASSFRGPEETQYF | TGCGCCAGCAGCTTTCGAGGTCCTGAAGAGACCCAGTACTTC
- | TRBJ2-2 | - | TRBV7-9 | CASSLGRTATGELFF | TGTGCCAGCAGCCTAGGACGGACAGCCACCGGGGAGCTGTTTTTT
TRBD1 | TRBJ1-5 | - | TRBV28 | CASSRKIRGTEQPQHF | TGTGCCAGCAGTCGCAAAATCAGGGGGACGGAGCAGCCCCAGCATTTT
- | TRBJ2-7 | - | TRBV6-1 | CASSDAAVGTGEQYF | TGTGCCAGCAGTGATGCGGCGGTTGGGACGGGAGAGCAGTACTTC
- | TRBJ2-7 | - | TRBV30 | CAFSADGTYEQYF | TGTGCCTTTAGCGCGGACGGGACCTACGAGCAGTACTTC
- | TRBJ2-5 | - | TRBV30 | CAWSPQETQYF | TGTGCCTGGAGTCCACAAGAGACCCAGTACTTC
- | TRBJ2-5 | - | TRBV11-3 | CASSADTMGTQYF | TGTGCCAGCAGCGCAGACACGATGGGGACCCAGTACTTC
TRBD1 | TRBJ1-1 | - | TRBV6-6 | CASSYGQVGTEAFF | TGTGCCAGCAGTTACGGACAGGTGGGGACTGAAGCTTTCTTT
TRBD1 | TRBJ1-2 | - | TRBV9 | CASSSARGLGYTF | TGTGCCAGCAGCAGTGCCAGGGGGCTTGGCTACACCTTC
- | TRBJ2-5 | once | TRBV1 | CTSSQGRGGVGETQYF | TGCACCAGCAGCCAGGGGAGGGGGGGCGTCGGAGAGACCCAGTACTTC
- | TRBJ2-1 | - | TRBV7-2 | CASSTSPVSTGEQFF | TGTGCCAGCAGCACTAGTCCCGTATCGACGGGGGAGCAGTTCTTC